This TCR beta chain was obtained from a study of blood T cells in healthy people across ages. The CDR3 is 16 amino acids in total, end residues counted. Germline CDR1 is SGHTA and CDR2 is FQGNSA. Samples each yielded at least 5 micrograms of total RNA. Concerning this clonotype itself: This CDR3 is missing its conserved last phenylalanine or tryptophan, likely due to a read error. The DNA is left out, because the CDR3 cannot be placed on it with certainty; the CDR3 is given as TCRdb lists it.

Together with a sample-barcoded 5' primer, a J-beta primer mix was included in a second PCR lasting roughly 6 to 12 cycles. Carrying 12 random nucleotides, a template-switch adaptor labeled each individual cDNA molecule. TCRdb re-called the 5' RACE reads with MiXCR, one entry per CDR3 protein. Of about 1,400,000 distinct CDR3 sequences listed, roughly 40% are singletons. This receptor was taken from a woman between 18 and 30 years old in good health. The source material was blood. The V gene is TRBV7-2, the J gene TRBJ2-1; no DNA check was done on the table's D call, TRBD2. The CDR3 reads CASSGSAAGGRHEQFI.